This TCR beta chain comes out of a study of blood T cell repertoires in COVID-19. Study in general: T cells, B-cell-depleted T cells, or PBMCs supplied cDNA or gDNA.

Clones were sequenced by immunoSEQ multiplex PCR, and TCRdb holds only the in-frame ones, with some missing. The profile shows fewer than 350,000 clones, 86% of them singletons. Those enrolled in Seattle joined during active infection and were followed longitudinally afterward. CDR3 length equals 15 residues. Germline V gene data show CDR1 as SGDLS and CDR2 as YYNGEE. V shed 2 bases and J shed 0 bases, with 11 bases lying between them. Sequencing used peripheral blood. The receptor was derived from a woman aged 25 to 39 with COVID-19, enrolled during active disease. This sequence joins TRBV9 and TRBJ1-2; D not certain. The CDR3 here is CASSVGRTPNYGYTF. Written as DNA, the CDR3 is TGTGCCAGCAGCGTTGGACGGACTCCTAACTATGGCTACACCTTC.